This T cell receptor beta chain emerged from a study of human T cells and chemical hapten exposure. Noted time point: patch test 3, about 24 weeks after DPC sensitization. Treatment in this sample: therapeutic diphenylcyclopropenone sensitization with weekly scalp DPC. For the library, individual cDNA molecules each received unique molecular identifiers. TCRdb processed the RACE reads anew with MiXCR; each CDR3 protein has one entry. The sample includes 90,000 to 110,000 distinct CDR3 sequences, under 40% of them seen just once. The CDR3 sequence is 15 residues long. V was shortened by 0 bases and J by 4 bases, with 13 bases between the two germline ends. CDR1 is DFQATT, CDR2 SNEGSKA, per germline (reference sequence). Study results and limitations: Versus controls, significantly more large CDR3 similarity clusters arose from expanded TCRs.

In this sample, this clonotype turned up a few times. The target antigen is unknown. The sample in question was whole blood, obtained in connection with sensitization to the hapten diphenylcyclopropenone (DPC). The sequence was collected from a man aged 35-49 years with alopecia areata. Some clones in this sample may be carry-over from other donors' samples. The chain recombines TRBV20-1 with TRBJ2-1, with D possibly being TRBD2 (6 bases). CDR3 protein: CSARDRRGLYNEQFF. CDR3 coding DNA: TGCAGTGCTAGAGATCGAAGGGGACTTTACAATGAGCAGTTCTTC.